The sequence of this TCR beta chain was determined in a study of cytomegalovirus exposure and HLA in healthy donors. In regard to this clone: As yet, its antigen is unknown.

CDR3 length equals 14 residues. Germline CDR1 KGHSH, CDR2 LQKENI. Germline trimming cut 3 bases from V and 6 bases from J; bases unmatched to any gene: 6. General observations from the study: The study listed about 150 cytomegalovirus-associated TCR beta chains. Presence/absence results assume similar sequencing depth per donor, which may not hold. Later work found that TCR association rates differed between HLA loci; DRB1 had the most and HLA-C the fewest.

The primer mix had 60 Vbeta and 13 Jbeta primers. Sequencing was performed with immunoSEQ multiplex PCR; in TCRdb, only in-frame clones are kept and a portion is missing. The sample includes 140,000 or so clones, over 75% of them seen just once. Sample: PBMCs. The chain combines TRBV18 with TRBJ2-3; 7 nucleotides match TRBD2. The receptor was isolated from a man aged 40-50 years in good health and CMV-seronegative. The CDR3, as DNA: TGTGCCAGCTCACCCGGACTAGATGCGGATACGCAGTATTTT. This sequence encodes CASSPGLDADTQYF. Together with reference TRBV18 and TRBJ2-3, the CDR3 gives the full variable domain: NAGVMQNPRHLVRRRGQEARLRCSPMKGHSHVYWYRQLPEEGLKFMVYLQKENIIDESGMPKERFSAEFPKEGPSILRIQQVVRGDSAAYFCASSPGLDADTQYFGPGTRLTVL.